Listed below are T cell receptor beta chains from one sample, sequenced in a study of spatial heterogeneity in lung cancer. One entry per CDR3 protein, called by TCRdb with MiXCR from the 5' RACE reads. The table lists roughly 12,000 distinct CDR3 sequences, approximately 14% of them singletons. Sample: lung tumor tissue, taken at surgery. These receptors were collected from a male donor with early-stage non-small cell lung cancer. Both conserved end residues are part of each CDR3. Fields, in order: D gene, J gene, clone size, V gene, CDR3 DNA, CDR3 protein. A D gene is named only where the DNA matches it firmly. The size entry is marked missing in some rows and otherwise reads once, few, many or a size class.

>NA|TRBJ1-1|NA|TRBV7-2
TGTGCCAGCAGCCATTCTGGACACAGTGAAGCTTTCTTT
CASSHSGHSEAFF
>NA|TRBJ2-7|many|TRBV12-3/TRBV12-4
TGTGCCAGCAGTTTTGCCGACAGATACGAGCAGTACTTC
CASSFADRYEQYF
>TRBD2|TRBJ2-1|NA|TRBV7-3
TGTGCCAGCAGCCCGCAGACTAGCGGACCCTACAATGAGCAGTTCTTC
CASSPQTSGPYNEQFF
>TRBD1|TRBJ2-1|many|TRBV2
TGTGCCACGCCTCTGGGACAGGCTTTTAATGAGCAGTTCTTC
CATPLGQAFNEQFF
>TRBD2|TRBJ2-4|NA|TRBV5-4
TGTGCCAGCAGCCGGGGAGGGACTAGCGGAAACATTCAGTACTTC
CASSRGGTSGNIQYF
>NA|TRBJ2-5|few|TRBV27
TGTGCCAGCAGCCTATGGCAAGGCCTCAGGGGCGAGACCCAGTACTTC
CASSLWQGLRGETQYF
>TRBD2|TRBJ2-1|many|TRBV12-3/TRBV12-4
TGTGCCAGCCGTACTAGCGGGGGGCTGGGTGAGCAGTTCTTC
CASRTSGGLGEQFF
>NA|TRBJ2-4|NA|TRBV6-1
TGTGCCAGCGGGAGTTCTGCGGGCGAAAACATTCAGTACTTC
CASGSSAGENIQYF
>TRBD2|TRBJ2-3|NA|TRBV4-2
TGTGCCAGCAGCCATGCCGGGACTAGCGGGAGCACAGATACGCAGTATTTT
CASSHAGTSGSTDTQYF
>TRBD2|TRBJ2-1|NA|TRBV2
TGTGCCAGCAGTGATCCTAGCGGGAGCTCCTACAATGAGCAGTTCTTC
CASSDPSGSSYNEQFF
>NA|TRBJ2-5|many|TRBV2
TGTGCCAGCATGGGGACGGGGGAGACCCAGTACTTC
CASMGTGETQYF
>NA|TRBJ1-1|many|TRBV7-2
TGTGCCAGCAGCATACAGGGCGACAGCACTGAAGCTTTCTTT
CASSIQGDSTEAFF
>NA|TRBJ2-7|NA|TRBV7-9
TGTGCCAGCAGCTTAACCGGGAACGAGCAGTACTTC
CASSLTGNEQYF
>TRBD2|TRBJ2-4|many|TRBV28
TGTGCCAGCAGTGAGAGCGGGGGCAGGAACATTCAGTACTTC
CASSESGGRNIQYF
>NA|TRBJ2-7|NA|TRBV20-1
TGCAGTGCCCGACTAAATCCCTACGAGCAGTACTTC
CSARLNPYEQYF
>TRBD2|TRBJ2-7|few|TRBV6-2/TRBV6-3
TGTGCCAGCAGTTACGCGGGAGAGGGCGAGCAGTACTTC
CASSYAGEGEQYF
>NA|TRBJ2-2|many|TRBV2
TGTGCCAGCAGTGCCGAGCGGTCGAACACCGGGGAGCTGTTTTTT
CASSAERSNTGELFF
>TRBD2|TRBJ2-5|few|TRBV7-2
TGTGCCAGCAGCTTGGAAGCGGGAAGGGAGACCCAGTACTTC
CASSLEAGRETQYF
>NA|TRBJ2-1|NA|TRBV29-1
TGCAGCGTTGAAGATCTGGAGGGGGCAAATGAGCAGTTCTTC
CSVEDLEGANEQFF
>NA|TRBJ2-7|many|TRBV11-2
TGTGCCAGCAGCTTAGTTCTCGAGCAGTACTTC
CASSLVLEQYF
>NA|TRBJ2-5|many|TRBV12-5
TGTGCTAGTGGTTTGTTACGGGGGCAACAAGAGACCCAGTACTTC
CASGLLRGQQETQYF
>NA|TRBJ2-7|large|TRBV20-1
TGCAGTGCCGTAGACATAGGAACCTACGAGCAGTACTTC
CSAVDIGTYEQYF
>TRBD1|TRBJ2-7|many|TRBV12-3/TRBV12-4
TGTGCCAGCAGCCTCCGAGGGACAGGCGAGCAGTACTTC
CASSLRGTGEQYF
>TRBD1|TRBJ1-1|NA|TRBV18
TGTGCCAGCTCACTCCTCACAGGGGGCAAGGGCACTGAAGCTTTCTTT
CASSLLTGGKGTEAFF
>TRBD1|TRBJ1-5|many|TRBV6-6
TGTGCCAGCAGAGACGGACAGGGGGCTTCTAGAGGCAATCAGCCCCAGCATTTT
CASRDGQGASRGNQPQHF
>TRBD1|TRBJ1-6|few|TRBV12-3/TRBV12-4
TGTGCCAGCAGGGTGGGACAGGGATTTCGATCACCCCTCCACTTT
CASRVGQGFRSPLHF
>TRBD2|TRBJ2-2|few|TRBV7-9
TGTGCCATCACTAGCGGGAGGGCCGCCACCGGGGAGCTGTTTTTT
CAITSGRAATGELFF
>NA|TRBJ2-1|many|TRBV12-5
TGTGCTAGTGGTGGGACCGGCGGCTACAATGAGCAGTTCTTC
CASGGTGGYNEQFF
>TRBD2|TRBJ2-1|many|TRBV2
TGTGCCAGCAGTAACCCTAGCGGGAGGCCTCGGCACAATGAGCAGTTCTTC
CASSNPSGRPRHNEQFF
>NA|TRBJ2-1|medium-sized|TRBV11-2
TGTGCCAGCACCAGAGCAGGAAATAATTACAATGAGCAGTTCTTC
CASTRAGNNYNEQFF
>NA|TRBJ1-2|medium-sized|TRBV28
TGTGCCAGCAGTTTGCCGCTCGGGGTATATGGCTACACCTTC
CASSLPLGVYGYTF
>NA|TRBJ2-7|medium-sized|TRBV27
TGTGCCAGCAGTTTAAACCTTGGAGGGCAGGCCGATGGGCAGTACTTC
CASSLNLGGQADGQYF
>NA|TRBJ1-1|NA|TRBV14
TGTGTCAGCAGCCGTCAGTCGGCGAACACTGAAGCTTTCTTT
CVSSRQSANTEAFF
>TRBD1|TRBJ2-5|many|TRBV28
TGTGCCAGCAGTGGCCTGCTGGGACAGGGGGAAGAGACCCAGTACTTC
CASSGLLGQGEETQYF
>NA|TRBJ2-3|many|TRBV7-8
TGTGCCAGCAGCACCCAGACGACCACAGATACGCAGTATTTT
CASSTQTTTDTQYF
>NA|TRBJ2-2|few|TRBV11-2
TGTGCCAGCAGCTTGAGTCTCCAGTCCGGGGAGCTGTTTTTT
CASSLSLQSGELFF
>NA|TRBJ2-3|many|TRBV5-1
TGCGCCAGCAGCTTGGGACAGCCACCAAGCACAGATACGCAGTATTTT
CASSLGQPPSTDTQYF
>TRBD1|TRBJ1-1|few|TRBV11-2
TGTGCCAGCAGCGCGTCGGACAGGGCTTTCTTT
CASSASDRAFF
>NA|TRBJ2-1|many|TRBV7-2
TGTGCCAGCAGCCTAACTACCACGTACAATGAGCAGTTCTTC
CASSLTTTYNEQFF
>NA|TRBJ2-5|many|TRBV15
TGTGCCACCAGCAGAGAAAGGGCGGGAAGGTTCGAGACCCAGTACTTC
CATSRERAGRFETQYF
>NA|TRBJ2-4|many|TRBV27
TGTACCAGCAGCCTCCACGGCGCCAAAAACATTCAGTACTTC
CTSSLHGAKNIQYF
>NA|TRBJ2-3|many|TRBV20-1
TGCAGTGCTAGAGACGTCTACCTTAGCACAGATACGCAGTATTTT
CSARDVYLSTDTQYF
>TRBD2|TRBJ2-3|many|TRBV4-3
TGCGCCAGCAGCCAAGAAGCGGGGGGGCTTAGCACAGATACGCAGTATTTT
CASSQEAGGLSTDTQYF
>NA|TRBJ2-6|many|TRBV7-9
TGTGCCAGCAGCTACAACACGGACTCTGGGGCCAACGTCCTGACTTTC
CASSYNTDSGANVLTF
>NA|TRBJ2-7|medium-sized|TRBV10-2
TGCGCCAGCAGTGCTCAGGGAGGCTACGAGCAGTACTTC
CASSAQGGYEQYF